Shown below are 15 T cell receptor beta chains from a single sample sequenced in a study of blood T cell repertoires in COVID-19. TCRdb keeps only in-frame clones here, not all; method: immunoSEQ multiplex PCR. Of about 330,000 clones listed, roughly 86% are singletons. Material: peripheral blood. The receptor source for this set is a woman between 45 and 65 years old with acute or convalescent COVID-19.

The chain is built from TRBV5-1 and TRBJ2-1, with 7 bases aligning to TRBD1. Unmatched junction bases numbered 12, after V lost 4 bases and J lost 5 bases. The CDR3 has 16 amino acids. The germline V gene has CDR1 SGHRS and CDR2 YFSETQ. In DNA form, the CDR3 reads TGCGCCAGCAGCACGGGTACAGGGGCCCTCAACAATGAGCAGTTCTTC. It specifies CASSTGTGALNNEQFF.

The rearrangement joins TRBV28 to TRBJ2-7; D may be TRBD1 (5 bases). This CDR3 has 14 residues. Trimming pared 6 bases from V and 2 bases from J, leaving 14 bases between. Germline CDR1 reads MDHEN; CDR2 reads SYDVKM. CDR3 loop: CASSYTGLAYEQYF. The CDR3 nucleotides are TGTGCCAGCAGCTACACAGGTCTTGCCTACGAGCAGTACTTC.

The rearrangement uses TRBV9 and TRBJ1-3; D is possibly TRBD1 (5 bases). The CDR3 runs to 15 residues. Germline V gene lookup returns CDR1 SGDLS and CDR2 YYNGEE. Trimming removed 4 bases from V and 0 bases from J, with 11 bases in between. In DNA, the CDR3 is TGTGCCAGCAGCTCGATACAGGACTCTGGAAACACCATATATTTT. Its protein product is CASSSIQDSGNTIYF.

V gene TRBV11-3 combines with J gene TRBJ2-2; tentatively, D is TRBD2 (7 bases). Per germline, CDR1 SGHNT and CDR2 YENEEA. Trimming shortened V by 5 bases and J by 0 bases, and 22 bases separated the two germline ends. The CDR3 length is 19 residues. In DNA form, the CDR3 reads TGTGCCAGCAGCCTCAGAGGGGGGGAGGCCAGACCGAACACCGGGGAGCTGTTTTTT. Its translation is CASSLRGGEARPNTGELFF.

This chain links TRBV28 with TRBJ1-2, with D perhaps matching TRBD1 (6 bases). Trimming took off 5 bases at V and 8 bases at J, with 15 bases between the two ends. CDR3 size: 13 residues. The germline CDR1 and CDR2 sequences are MDHEN and SYDVKM. The CDR3 nucleotides read TGTGCCAGCAGTCTTCGGGACACGGAGGGCTACACCTTC. Translation gives CASSLRDTEGYTF.

J is TRBJ2-7 and V is TRBV4-3; 10 bases are shared with TRBD2. The CDR3 has 14 residues. Trimming took 3 bases from V and 4 from J; bases not matched to a gene: 3. From germline, CDR1 is LGHNA and CDR2 YSLEER. The CDR3 sequence: CASSHGLAEYEQYF. CDR3 nucleotide sequence: TGCGCCAGCAGCCACGGACTAGCGGAATACGAGCAGTACTTC.

A single count supports this clone. V gene TRBV20-1 combines with J gene TRBJ2-7, with D possibly matching TRBD1 (5 bases). The V gene's germline CDR1 is DFQATT and CDR2 SNEGSKA (reference sequence). Trimming left V 3 bases short and J 2 bases short, with 14 bases between. The CDR3 length is 14 residues. For the CDR3, the DNA is TGCAGTGCTAGTCCCCCGACAGTAACCTACGAGCAGTACTTC. Translating gives CSASPPTVTYEQYF.

The chain joins TRBV7-2 to TRBJ1-4; TRBD1 is a possible D gene (5 bases). Trimming took 1 base from V and 5 from J, leaving 14 bases between them. The CDR3 extends over 16 amino acids. Germline CDR1 SGHTA, CDR2 FQGNSA. The DNA for the CDR3 is TGTGCCAGCAGCTTAGATGCGGCAGGGCGGAATGAAAAACTGTTTTTT. Translation: CASSLDAAGRNEKLFF.

CDR3 DNA: TGTGCCAGCAGCTTAGGGTATGGGACTAGGGACAATGAGCAGTTCTTC. Amino acids: CASSLGYGTRDNEQFF. The gene calls are TRBV7-9 and TRBJ2-1; TRBD2 matches 8 bases. This CDR3 spans 16 amino acids. Germline trimming cut 1 base from V and 5 bases from J; bases unmatched to any gene: 7. CDR1 and CDR2 (germline): SEHNR, FQNEAQ (reference sequence).

V gene TRBV12-3 or TRBV12-4 combines with J gene TRBJ1-4; TRBD1 matches 7 bases. The CDR3 covers 13 residues. J gave up 4 bases and V 8 bases, and 4 bases lay outside the gene matches. The CDR3: CASSGQHNEKLFF. Written as DNA, the CDR3 is TGTGCCAGCTCGGGACAGCATAATGAAAAACTGTTTTTT.

This clone was seen a few times. The chain recombines TRBV15 with TRBJ2-5; 10 nucleotides match TRBD2. There are 18 residues in the CDR3. Trimming removed 0 bases from V and 3 bases from J; junction bases left unmatched: 10. Germline CDR1 reads LNHNV; CDR2 reads YYDKDF (reference sequence). CDR3 sequence: CATSREKAGGPLEETQYF. The CDR3 DNA follows: TGTGCCACCAGCAGAGAAAAAGCGGGAGGGCCTTTGGAAGAGACCCAGTACTTC.

V usage is TRBV6-5 and J usage is TRBJ2-5; weak D call: TRBD1 (7 bases). V lost 5 bases and J lost 5, with 12 bases in between. Per germline, CDR1 MNHEY and CDR2 SVGAGI. The CDR3 totals 13 residues. The CDR3 protein is CASSKPGGETQYF. In DNA, the CDR3 is TGTGCCAGCAGTAAACCAGGGGGGGAGACCCAGTACTTC.

The genes are TRBV5-1 and TRBJ1-2; maybe TRBD1 (5 bases). Between the trimmed V and J ends, which lost 5 bases and 3 bases, there was a span of 11 bases. Germline V gives CDR1 SGHRS, CDR2 YFSETQ. This CDR3 has 13 residues. The CDR3 DNA is TGCGCCAGCAGAATAGGGGAATACTATGGCTACACCTTC. Translating it yields CASRIGEYYGYTF.

This clone has a single count. This chain connects TRBV7-3 to TRBJ2-2, with 7 bases aligning to TRBD1. J lost 4 bases, V lost 3 bases, and 2 bases had no gene match. The germline V gene encodes CDR1 SGHTA and CDR2 FQGTGA. This CDR3 spans 14 amino acids. CDR3 nucleotides: TGTGCCAGCAGCTTCGGGACAGCCACCGGGGAGCTGTTTTTT. This sequence encodes CASSFGTATGELFF.

The chain joins TRBV28 to TRBJ1-2; TRBD1 matches 10 bases. The CDR3 runs to 15 residues. Trimming at V came to 3 bases and at J to 4 bases, leaving 5 bases not matched to a gene. From germline, CDR1 is MDHEN and CDR2 SYDVKM. CDR3 sequence (DNA): TGTGCCAGCAGTTTGGGACAGGGGTTAACCTATGGCTACACCTTC. Residues: CASSLGQGLTYGYTF.